This TCR beta chain came from a study of blood T cell repertoires in COVID-19. Clones were sequenced by immunoSEQ multiplex PCR, and TCRdb holds only the in-frame ones, with some missing. The sample includes 120,000 to 150,000 clones, about 85% seen only once; the top ten take about 39%. V was pared by 10 bases and J by 6 bases, with 9 bases of the junction left unmatched. CDR1 ENHRY and CDR2 SYGVKD come from the germline V gene. CDR3 length: 13 residues. The sequencing input was peripheral blood. This chain uses TRBV10-3 with TRBJ2-3, with 8 bases that match TRBD1. This clonotype was obtained from a human donor in a cohort sampled during active COVID-19. This CDR3 reads CATGQGPPDTQYF. The CDR3 region has the DNA TGTGCCACCGGACAGGGCCCGCCGGATACGCAGTATTTT.